These T cell receptor beta chains were read from a single sample in a study of cytomegalovirus exposure and HLA in healthy donors. Assay: immunoSEQ multiplex PCR; the TCRdb copy retains only in-frame clones and omits some. Of 57,000 or so clones detected, under 85% appear once; the ten largest clones hold just over 50%. Sequenced material: PBMCs. These receptors all stem from a man aged 45-65 years in good health and CMV-seropositive. Both conserved end residues are part of each CDR3. D genes are given only for firm matches. Clone size is stated in some rows and not others, as once, few, many or a class when expanded.

v_gene,abundance,j_gene,d_gene,CDR3nt,CDR3aa
TRBV7-9,NA,TRBJ2-1,TRBD2,TGTGCCAGCAGCCTATCCCCCACTAGCGACTATTTACAAGATGAGCAGTTCTTC,CASSLSPTSDYLQDEQFF
TRBV2,NA,TRBJ2-7,NA,TGTGCCAGCAGTGAAAGGGGGACACCGTACGAGCAGTACTTC,CASSERGTPYEQYF
TRBV2,NA,TRBJ2-5,TRBD2,TGTGCCAGCAGGTTAGCGGGAGAGACCCAGTACTTC,CASRLAGETQYF
TRBV5-1,NA,TRBJ1-5,NA,TGCGCCAGCAGCCCGGCGGGGAATCAGCCCCAGCATTTT,CASSPAGNQPQHF
TRBV5-4,once,TRBJ2-7,TRBD1,TGTGCCAGCAGCTATGGACAGGGGCGCTACGAGCAGTACTTC,CASSYGQGRYEQYF
TRBV2,NA,TRBJ1-5,TRBD1,TGTGCCAGCAGTATGGGACAGTCGTATCAGCCCCAGCATTTT,CASSMGQSYQPQHF
TRBV5-4,NA,TRBJ2-7,TRBD2,TGTGCCAGCAGCTTGGGGACTAGCGGGGGATCCTACGAGCAGTACTTC,CASSLGTSGGSYEQYF
TRBV19,NA,TRBJ1-2,NA,TGTGCCAGTAGCCCACAGGGATTCTATGGCTACACCTTC,CASSPQGFYGYTF
TRBV6-1,NA,TRBJ1-1,NA,TGTGCCAGCGCCAGTTTCATGAACACTGAAGCTTTCTTT,CASASFMNTEAFF
TRBV1,few,TRBJ2-1,NA,TGCACCAGCAGCCAAGGACTCGCGCGACGCTCCTACAATGAGCAGTTCTTC,CTSSQGLARRSYNEQFF
TRBV27,NA,TRBJ2-7,NA,TGTGCCAGCAGTTTGACAGAATACTACGAGCAGTACTTC,CASSLTEYYEQYF
TRBV28,NA,TRBJ2-7,TRBD2,TGTGCCAGCGGCCAACTAGCGGGCCTCTACGAGCAGTACTTC,CASGQLAGLYEQYF
TRBV6-6,NA,TRBJ1-1,TRBD1,TGTGCCAGCAGATCCGGGACAGGGGGCATGAACACTGAAGCTTTCTTT,CASRSGTGGMNTEAFF
TRBV5-5,NA,TRBJ2-1,TRBD2,TGTGCCAGCAGCGGTGGACTAGCGGGGACCAATGAGCAGTTCTTC,CASSGGLAGTNEQFF
TRBV7-2,few,TRBJ1-1,NA,TGTGCCAGCAGCATCATCTCTAGGGGCACTGAAGCTTTCTTT,CASSIISRGTEAFF
TRBV6-5,NA,TRBJ1-2,NA,TGTGCCAGCAGCCCCCAGGTCAACTATGGCTACACCTTC,CASSPQVNYGYTF
TRBV19,few,TRBJ2-5,NA,TGTGCCAGTAGTATAAAGAGGGCAAGCGGCCAAGAGACCCAGTACTTC,CASSIKRASGQETQYF
TRBV5-1,NA,TRBJ1-2,NA,TGCGCCAGCAGCTTGGAAGCCCCCCCCTTTAGTTACACCTTC,CASSLEAPPFSYTF